The present TCR beta chain was sequenced within a study of cytomegalovirus exposure and HLA in healthy donors. Study results and limitations: A few V segments could not be told apart, such as TRBV6-2 and TRBV6-3, and were left out.

Vbeta (60) and Jbeta (13) primers were used in the PCR. Measured with immunoSEQ multiplex PCR; TCRdb has only the in-frame clones, and not every one. The table lists about 57,000 clones, approximately 80% of them singletons, with about 2.8% in the top ten. About this clone: The target antigen is unknown.

Trimming cost V 5 bases and J 5 bases; bases outside gene matches: 8. In germline, CDR1 is SGHNT, CDR2 YYREEE (reference sequence). This CDR3 has 15 amino acids. Sequenced material: PBMCs. The genes are TRBV5-4 and TRBJ2-3; 10 bases match TRBD1. The TCR sequence derives from a woman in her thirties in good health and CMV-seronegative. CDR3 residues: CASRETGGVVDTQYF. The DNA for the CDR3 is TGTGCCAGCAGAGAGACAGGGGGCGTCGTAGATACGCAGTATTTT.